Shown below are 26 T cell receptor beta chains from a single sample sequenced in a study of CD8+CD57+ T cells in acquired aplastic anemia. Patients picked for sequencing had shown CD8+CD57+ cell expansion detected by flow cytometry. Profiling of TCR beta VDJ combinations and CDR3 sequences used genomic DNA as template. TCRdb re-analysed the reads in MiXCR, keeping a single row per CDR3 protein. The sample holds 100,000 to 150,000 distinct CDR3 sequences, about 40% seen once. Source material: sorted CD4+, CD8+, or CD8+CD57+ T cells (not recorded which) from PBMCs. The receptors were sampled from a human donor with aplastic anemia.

The CDR3 bases are TGTGCCAGCAGTGAAGGGACGCGGCAAGAGACCCAGTACTTC. Residues: CASSEGTRQETQYF. This chain joins TRBV2 and TRBJ2-5, with D uncertain. This CDR3 has 14 residues. Germline CDR1 and CDR2: SNHLY and FYNNEI. V was pared by 1 base and J by 2 bases, with 8 bases between.

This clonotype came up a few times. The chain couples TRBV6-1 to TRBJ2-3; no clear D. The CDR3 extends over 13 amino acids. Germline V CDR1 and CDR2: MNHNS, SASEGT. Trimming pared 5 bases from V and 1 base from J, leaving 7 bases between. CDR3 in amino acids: CASSYRGTDTQYF. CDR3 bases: TGTGCCAGCAGTTACCGGGGCACAGATACGCAGTATTTT.

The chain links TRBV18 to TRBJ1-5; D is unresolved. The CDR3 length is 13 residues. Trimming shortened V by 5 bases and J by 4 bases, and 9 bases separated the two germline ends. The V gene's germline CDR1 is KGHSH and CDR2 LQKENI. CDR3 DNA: TGTGCCAGCTCAGCGACCCGGAATCAGCCCCAGCATTTT. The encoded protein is CASSATRNQPQHF.

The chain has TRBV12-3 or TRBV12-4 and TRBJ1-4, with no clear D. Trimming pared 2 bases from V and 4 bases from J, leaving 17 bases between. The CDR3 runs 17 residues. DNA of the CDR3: TGTGCCAGCAGTTTAAGGGTGAAAAAGATTAATAATGAAAAACTGTTTTTT. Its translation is CASSLRVKKINNEKLFF.

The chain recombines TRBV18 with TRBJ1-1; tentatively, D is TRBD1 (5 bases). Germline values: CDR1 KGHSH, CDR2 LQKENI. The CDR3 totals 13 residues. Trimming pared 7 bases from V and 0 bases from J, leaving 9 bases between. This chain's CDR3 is CASYGGLNTEAFF. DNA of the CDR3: TGTGCCAGCTACGGGGGTTTGAACACTGAAGCTTTCTTT.

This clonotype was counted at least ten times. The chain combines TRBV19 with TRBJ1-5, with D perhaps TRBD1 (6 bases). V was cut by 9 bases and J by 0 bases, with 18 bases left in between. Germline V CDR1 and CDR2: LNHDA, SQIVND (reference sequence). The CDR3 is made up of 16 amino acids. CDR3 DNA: TGTGCCAGCACTAAAGGACAGAGTAATAGCAATCAGCCCCAGCATTTT. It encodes CASTKGQSNSNQPQHF.

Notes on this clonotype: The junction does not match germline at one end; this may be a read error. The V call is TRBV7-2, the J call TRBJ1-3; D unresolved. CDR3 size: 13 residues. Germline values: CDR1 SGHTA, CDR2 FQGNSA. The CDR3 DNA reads TGTGCCAGCAGCTTAAGTCCTGGAAGCACCATATATTTT. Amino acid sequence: CASSLSPGSTIYF.

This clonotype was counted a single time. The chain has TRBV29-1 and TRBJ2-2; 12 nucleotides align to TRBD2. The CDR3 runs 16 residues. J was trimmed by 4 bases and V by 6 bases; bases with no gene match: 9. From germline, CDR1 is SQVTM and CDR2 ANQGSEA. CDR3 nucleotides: TGCAGCGTGGATACTAGCGGGGGGCCCGGCACCGGGGAGCTGTTTTTT. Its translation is CSVDTSGGPGTGELFF.

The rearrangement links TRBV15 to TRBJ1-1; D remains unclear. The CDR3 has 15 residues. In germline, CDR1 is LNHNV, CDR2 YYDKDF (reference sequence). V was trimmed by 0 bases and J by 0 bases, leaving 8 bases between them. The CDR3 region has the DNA TGTGCCACCAGCAGAGAACGGGTACTGAACACTGAAGCTTTCTTT. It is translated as CATSRERVLNTEAFF. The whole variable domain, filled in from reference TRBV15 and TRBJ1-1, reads DAMVIQNPRYQVTQFGKPVTLSCSQTLNHNVMYWYQQKSSQAPKLLFHYYDKDFNNEADTPDNFQSRRPNTSFCFLDIRSPGLGDTAMYLCATSRERVLNTEAFFGQGTRLTVV.

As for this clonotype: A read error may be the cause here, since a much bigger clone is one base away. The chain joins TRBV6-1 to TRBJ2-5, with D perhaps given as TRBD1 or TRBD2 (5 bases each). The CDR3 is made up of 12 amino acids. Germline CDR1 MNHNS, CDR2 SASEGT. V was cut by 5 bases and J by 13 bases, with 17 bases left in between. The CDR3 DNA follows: TGTGCCAGCAGTTCCGGAGACGGGGCCCCGTACTTC. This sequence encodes CASSSGDGAPYF.

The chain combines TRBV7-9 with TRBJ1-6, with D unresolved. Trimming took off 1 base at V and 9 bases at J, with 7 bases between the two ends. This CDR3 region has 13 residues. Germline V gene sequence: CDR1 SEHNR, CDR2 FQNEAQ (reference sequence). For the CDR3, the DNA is TGTGCCAGCAGCTTAGACTACAGTTCACCCCTCCACTTT. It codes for CASSLDYSSPLHF.

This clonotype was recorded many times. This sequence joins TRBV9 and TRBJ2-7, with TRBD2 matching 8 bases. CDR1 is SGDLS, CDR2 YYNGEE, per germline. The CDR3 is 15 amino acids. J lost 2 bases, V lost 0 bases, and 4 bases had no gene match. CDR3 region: CASSVGAGVTYEQYF. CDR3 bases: TGTGCCAGCAGCGTAGGAGCGGGGGTCACCTACGAGCAGTACTTC. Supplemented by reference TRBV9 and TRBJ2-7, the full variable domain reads DSGVTQTPKHLITATGQRVTLRCSPRSGDLSVYWYQQSLDQGLQFLIQYYNGEERAKGNILERFSAQQFPDLHSELNLSSLELGDSALYFCASSVGAGVTYEQYFGPGTRLTVT.

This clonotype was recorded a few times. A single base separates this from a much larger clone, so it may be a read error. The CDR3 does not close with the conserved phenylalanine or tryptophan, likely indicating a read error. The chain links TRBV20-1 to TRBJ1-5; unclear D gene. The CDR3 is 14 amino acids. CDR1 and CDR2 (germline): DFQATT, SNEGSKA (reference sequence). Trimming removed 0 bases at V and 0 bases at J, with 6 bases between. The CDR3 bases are TGCAGTGCTAGAGATCCTCGTAGCAATCAGCCCCAGCATCTT. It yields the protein CSARDPRSNQPQHL.

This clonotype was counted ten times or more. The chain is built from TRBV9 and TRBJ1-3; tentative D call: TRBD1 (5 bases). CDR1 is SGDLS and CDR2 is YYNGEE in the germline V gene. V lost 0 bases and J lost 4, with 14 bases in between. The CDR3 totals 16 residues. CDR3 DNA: TGTGCCAGCAGCGTAGGCCAGGGACTGGGCGGAAACACCATATATTTT. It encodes CASSVGQGLGGNTIYF.

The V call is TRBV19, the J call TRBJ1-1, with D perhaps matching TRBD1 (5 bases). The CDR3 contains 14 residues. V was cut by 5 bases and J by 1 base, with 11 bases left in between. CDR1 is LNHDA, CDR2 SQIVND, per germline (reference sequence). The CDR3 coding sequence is TGTGCCAGTAGTTCACAGACAGCGAACACTGAAGCTTTCTTT. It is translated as CASSSQTANTEAFF.

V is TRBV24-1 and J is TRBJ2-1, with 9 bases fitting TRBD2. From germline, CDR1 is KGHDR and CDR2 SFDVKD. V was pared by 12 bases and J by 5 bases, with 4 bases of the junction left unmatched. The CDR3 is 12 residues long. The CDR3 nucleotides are TGTGCCGTTCTAGCGGGGAACAATGAGCAGTTCTTC. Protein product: CAVLAGNNEQFF.

The CDR3 region has the DNA TGTGCCAGCTCACCCGGACAGGGGAACTACGAGCAGTACTTC. It yields the protein CASSPGQGNYEQYF. The rearrangement joins TRBV18 to TRBJ2-7, with 9 bases identical to TRBD1. The CDR3 contains 14 residues. Per the germline V gene, CDR1 is KGHSH and CDR2 is LQKENI. J lost 3 bases, V lost 3 bases, and 3 bases had no gene match.

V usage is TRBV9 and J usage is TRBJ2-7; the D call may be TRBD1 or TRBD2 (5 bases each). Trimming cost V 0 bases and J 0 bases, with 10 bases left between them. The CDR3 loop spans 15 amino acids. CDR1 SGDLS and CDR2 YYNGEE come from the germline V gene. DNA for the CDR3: TGTGCCAGCAGCGTAGGTCCAGGGAGCTCCTACGAGCAGTACGTC. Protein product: CASSVGPGSSYEQYV.

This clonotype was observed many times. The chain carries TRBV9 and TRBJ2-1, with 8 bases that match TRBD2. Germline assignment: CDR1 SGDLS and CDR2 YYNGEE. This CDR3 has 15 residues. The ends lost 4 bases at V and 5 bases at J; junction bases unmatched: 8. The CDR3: CASSLGRGVNNEQFF. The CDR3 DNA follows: TGTGCCAGCAGCTTGGGGCGGGGGGTCAACAATGAGCAGTTCTTC. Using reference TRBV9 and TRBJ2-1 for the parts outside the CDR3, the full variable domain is DSGVTQTPKHLITATGQRVTLRCSPRSGDLSVYWYQQSLDQGLQFLIQYYNGEERAKGNILERFSAQQFPDLHSELNLSSLELGDSALYFCASSLGRGVNNEQFFGPGTRLTVL.

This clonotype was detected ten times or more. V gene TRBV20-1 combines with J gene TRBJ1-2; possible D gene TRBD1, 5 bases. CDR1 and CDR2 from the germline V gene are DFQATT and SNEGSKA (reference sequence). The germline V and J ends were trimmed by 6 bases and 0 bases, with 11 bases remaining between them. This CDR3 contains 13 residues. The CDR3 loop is CSAEGRANYGYTF. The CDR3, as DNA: TGCAGTGCCGAGGGGAGAGCTAACTATGGCTACACCTTC.

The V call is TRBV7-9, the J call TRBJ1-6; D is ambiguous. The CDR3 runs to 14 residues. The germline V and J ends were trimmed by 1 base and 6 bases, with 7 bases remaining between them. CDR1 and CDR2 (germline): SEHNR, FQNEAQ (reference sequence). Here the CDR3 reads CASSLGRFNSPLHF. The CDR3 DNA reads TGTGCCAGCAGCTTAGGACGCTTTAATTCACCCCTCCACTTT.

CDR3 amino acids: CASWDTLTEAFF. The CDR3 region has the DNA TGTGCCAGCTGGGACACTCTCACTGAAGCTTTCTTT. V usage is TRBV12-3 or TRBV12-4 and J usage is TRBJ1-1; D is possibly TRBD1 (6 bases). V gave up 8 bases and J gave up 4 bases, with 11 bases separating them. This CDR3 contains 12 residues.

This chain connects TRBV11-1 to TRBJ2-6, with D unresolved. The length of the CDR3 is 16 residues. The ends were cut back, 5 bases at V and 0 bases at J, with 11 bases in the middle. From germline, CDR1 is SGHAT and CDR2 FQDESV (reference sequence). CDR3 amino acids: CASSPLAPSGANVLTF. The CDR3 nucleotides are TGTGCCAGCAGCCCCTTGGCCCCCTCTGGGGCCAACGTCCTGACTTTC.

This CDR3 is CASSLAVGPFEQYV. CDR3 DNA: TGTGCCAGCAGCTTAGCGGTGGGGCCCTTCGAGCAGTACGTC. V gene TRBV7-2 combines with J gene TRBJ2-7, with TRBD1 as a possible D gene (5 bases). CDR1 is SGHTA, CDR2 FQGNSA, per germline. This CDR3 is 14 amino acids long. V lost 0 bases, J lost 6 bases, and 12 bases lay in between.

The CDR3 loop is CASIPGQEQFF. DNA for the CDR3: TGTGCCAGTATTCCGGGACAGGAGCAGTTCTTC. The V gene is TRBV19, the J gene TRBJ2-1, with 7 nucleotides matching TRBD1. V dropped 7 bases and J dropped 10; count of bases not matched to a gene: 4. This CDR3 spans 11 amino acids. From germline, CDR1 is LNHDA and CDR2 SQIVND (reference sequence).

Here the CDR3 DNA reads TGTGCCAGCATGTTGGGTTCGACGGGGACAGATACGCAGTATTTT. Its protein is CASMLGSTGTDTQYF. The rearrangement uses TRBV19 and TRBJ2-3, with a tentative D call TRBD2 (5 bases). This CDR3 has 15 residues. Germline CDR1 LNHDA, CDR2 SQIVND (reference sequence). V gave up 9 bases and J gave up 3 bases, with 19 bases separating them.